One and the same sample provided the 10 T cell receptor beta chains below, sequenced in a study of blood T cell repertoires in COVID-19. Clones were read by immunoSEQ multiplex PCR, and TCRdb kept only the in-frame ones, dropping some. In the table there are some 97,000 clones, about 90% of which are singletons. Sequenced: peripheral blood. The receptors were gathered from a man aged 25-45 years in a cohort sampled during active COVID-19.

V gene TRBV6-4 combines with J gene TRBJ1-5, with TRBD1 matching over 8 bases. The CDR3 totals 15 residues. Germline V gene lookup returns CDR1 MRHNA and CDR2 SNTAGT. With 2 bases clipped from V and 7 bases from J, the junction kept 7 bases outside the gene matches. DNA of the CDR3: TGTGCCAGCAGTGACCCAGGGGGCAGGGGGCAGCCCCAGCATTTT. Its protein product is CASSDPGGRGQPQHF.

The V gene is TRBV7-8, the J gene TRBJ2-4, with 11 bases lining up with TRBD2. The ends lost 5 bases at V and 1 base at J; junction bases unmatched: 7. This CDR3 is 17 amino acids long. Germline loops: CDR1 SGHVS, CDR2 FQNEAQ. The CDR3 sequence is CASSPLGLAEAKNIQYF. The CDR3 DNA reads TGTGCCAGCAGCCCCCTGGGACTAGCGGAGGCCAAAAACATTCAGTACTTC.

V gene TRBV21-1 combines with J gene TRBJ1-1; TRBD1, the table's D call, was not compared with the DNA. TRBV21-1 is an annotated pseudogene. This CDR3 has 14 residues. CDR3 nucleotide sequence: TGTGCCAGCACCATACTGACTACAGGGGCCGAAGCTTTCTTT. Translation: CASTILTTGAEAFF.

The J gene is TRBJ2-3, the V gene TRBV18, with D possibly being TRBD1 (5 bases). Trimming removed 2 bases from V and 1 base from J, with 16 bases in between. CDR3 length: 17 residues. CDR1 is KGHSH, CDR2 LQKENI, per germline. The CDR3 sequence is CASSPLTAGIGTDTQYF. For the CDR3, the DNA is TGTGCCAGCTCACCATTAACTGCAGGGATTGGCACAGATACGCAGTATTTT.

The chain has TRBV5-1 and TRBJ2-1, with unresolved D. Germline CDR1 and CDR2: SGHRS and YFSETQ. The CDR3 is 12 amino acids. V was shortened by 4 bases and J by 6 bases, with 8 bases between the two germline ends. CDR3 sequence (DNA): TGCGCCAGCAGCCCGCGTACCAATGAGCAGTTCTTC. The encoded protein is CASSPRTNEQFF.

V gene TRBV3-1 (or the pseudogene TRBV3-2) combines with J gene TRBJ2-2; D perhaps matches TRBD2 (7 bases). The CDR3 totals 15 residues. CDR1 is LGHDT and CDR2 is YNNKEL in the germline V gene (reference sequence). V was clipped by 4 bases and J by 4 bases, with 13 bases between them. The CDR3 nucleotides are TGTGCCAGCAGCCTCCGGGGGGCGAGCACCGGGGAGCTGTTTTTT. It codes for CASSLRGASTGELFF.

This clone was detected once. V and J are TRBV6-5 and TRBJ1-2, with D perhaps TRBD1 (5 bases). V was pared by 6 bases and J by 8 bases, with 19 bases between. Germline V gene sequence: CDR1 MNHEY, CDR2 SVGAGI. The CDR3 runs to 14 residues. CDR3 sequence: CASRFALDTPGYTF. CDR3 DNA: TGTGCCAGCAGATTTGCGTTGGACACTCCAGGCTACACCTTC.

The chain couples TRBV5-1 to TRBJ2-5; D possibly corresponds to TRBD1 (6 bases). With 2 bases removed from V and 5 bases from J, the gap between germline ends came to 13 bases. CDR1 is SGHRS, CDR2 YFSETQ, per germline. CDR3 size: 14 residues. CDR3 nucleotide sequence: TGCGCCAGCAGCTTCCACAGGGTGGAGGAGACCCAGTACTTC. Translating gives CASSFHRVEETQYF.

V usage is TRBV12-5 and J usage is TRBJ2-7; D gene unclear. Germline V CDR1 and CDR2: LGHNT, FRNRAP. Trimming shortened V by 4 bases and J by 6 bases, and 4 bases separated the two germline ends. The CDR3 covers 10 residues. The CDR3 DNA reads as TGTGCTAGTGGTTCTTCCGAGCAGTACTTC. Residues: CASGSSEQYF.

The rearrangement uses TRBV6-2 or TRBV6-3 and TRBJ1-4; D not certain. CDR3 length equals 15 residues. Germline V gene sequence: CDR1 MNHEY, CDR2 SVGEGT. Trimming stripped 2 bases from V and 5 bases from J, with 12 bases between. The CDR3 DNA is TGTGCCAGCAGTTACCGGGTCTCCCCCAATGAAAAACTGTTTTTT. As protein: CASSYRVSPNEKLFF.